A selection of T cell receptor beta chains follows, all from one sample in a study of tumor-infiltrating lymphocytes in oesophageal squamous cell carcinoma. TCRdb fed the PCR reads into MiXCR, producing one record per CDR3 protein. The top ten clones hold less than 20% of a sample with just under 20,000 distinct CDR3 sequences, roughly two fifths of them seen once. Sequencing input: esophageal tumor tissue. These receptors all come from a male donor with esophageal squamous cell carcinoma. Each CDR3 is given with its conserved first and last residue. A D gene is named only where the DNA matches it firmly. Expanded clones are given a class, and other clones once, few, many or no size at all.

abundance	v_gene	j_gene	d_gene	CDR3nt	CDR3aa
NA	TRBV5-5	TRBJ2-2	TRBD2	TGTGCCAGCAGCTTCGGGGGGACGGCCACGATGGGGGAGCTGTTTTTT	CASSFGGTATMGELFF
many	TRBV14	TRBJ2-7	NA	TGTGCCAGCAGCCAGGGCGGGAAGGTTAGAGACGAGCAGTACTTC	CASSQGGKVRDEQYF
few	TRBV10-3	TRBJ2-1	NA	TGTGCCATCAGTGACCTAACGGAAGAGCAGTTCTTC	CAISDLTEEQFF
few	TRBV2	TRBJ1-4	NA	TGTGCCAGCAGTAAGAACAGAGGGGAAAAACTGTTTTTT	CASSKNRGEKLFF
medium-sized	TRBV27	TRBJ2-1	TRBD1	TGTGCCAGCATCAACAGGGGGCTCTACTACAATGAGCAGTTCTTC	CASINRGLYYNEQFF
NA	TRBV7-2	TRBJ1-2	NA	TGTGCCAGCAGCTCCCAGGGGAGCGACTATGGCTACACCTTC	CASSSQGSDYGYTF
NA	TRBV20-1	TRBJ2-5	TRBD2	TGCAGTGCTAGAGATGGCGGGACTAGGATGGAAGAGCAGTACTTC	CSARDGGTRMEEQYF
NA	TRBV7-6	TRBJ2-5	NA	TGTGCCAGCAGCTTAGGGCCTGTTCTACTACGAGCAGTATTT	CASSLGPVLLRAVF
NA	TRBV24-1	TRBJ2-5	NA	TGTGCCCCCACGGTCCTAGCGACTCAAGAGACCCAGTACTTC	CAPTVLATQETQYF
medium-sized	TRBV6-1	TRBJ2-5	NA	TGTGCCAGCAGAGGTCCGCAAGAGACCCAGTACTTC	CASRGPQETQYF
many	TRBV24-1	TRBJ1-5	NA	TGTGCCCCGCACGGGGGGCCTCAGCCCCAGCATTTT	CAPHGGPQPQHF
many	TRBV19	TRBJ1-1	NA	TGTGCCAGTAGGTACAGGGCGTTGAACACTGAAGCTTTCTTT	CASRYRALNTEAFF
many	TRBV6-1	TRBJ2-3	TRBD2	TGTGCCAGCAGTGCAAGGACTAGCGGCAACACAGATACGCAGTATTTT	CASSARTSGNTDTQYF
many	TRBV28	TRBJ1-6	NA	TGTGCCAGCAGTTTATATGGCAGTCTCGGGGATTCACCCCTCCACTTT	CASSLYGSLGDSPLHF
many	TRBV5-6	TRBJ2-1	NA	TGTGCCAGCAGCTTGGAACTCACCAATGAGCAGTTCTTC	CASSLELTNEQFF
NA	TRBV28	TRBJ1-3	NA	TGTGCCAGCAGTTTAAGAAACACCATATATTTT	CASSLRNTIYF
NA	TRBV7-2	TRBJ2-7	TRBD2	TGTGCCAGCAGCCCCCGGACTAGCGGGACTCGCGAGCAGTACTTC	CASSPRTSGTREQYF